This is a list of T cell receptor beta chains from one sample in a study of OX40 agonist ivuxolimab in advanced cancers. Repertoires were generated with immunoSEQ multiplex PCR, while TCRdb's copy carries only in-frame clones and drops some. The repertoire holds roughly 150,000 clones, with roughly 92% as singletons. This sample comprised CD4+ or CD8+ T cells sorted from blood, obtained in a trial of the OX40 agonist ivuxolimab. All receptors come from an adult with an advanced solid tumor such as melanoma, head and neck, liver or kidney cancer. The conserved cysteine and the conserved F or W are not part of the CDR3 here. A D gene is named only where the DNA matches it firmly.

>TRBV5-1|TRBD2
ASSPRTSGAYEQY
>TRBV19|NA
ASSPFPPEGSTNEKLF
>TRBV5-4|NA
ASSSGTGNQPQH
>TRBV7-9|NA
ASNGQNHYEQY
>TRBV11-2|NA
ASSLSVNPNQETQY
>TRBV19|NA
ASSTGGAYEQY
>TRBV7-3|TRBD2
ASSLAGDRPDTQY
>TRBV5-1|NA
ASSLAQLADEQF
>TRBV7-9|NA
ASSPGILTYEQY
>TRBV7-9|TRBD2
ASSLALAGIYNEQF
>TRBV27|NA
ASSKKDGRNYGYT
>TRBV15|NA
ATSRRGGGSGANVLT
>TRBV4-3|TRBD1
ASSQVGDREGEGYT
>TRBV5-5|TRBD1
ASSLGQGLNNYGYT
>TRBV10-3|TRBD2
AISASGVDNEQF
>TRBV18|TRBD2
ASSPTSGTDTQY
>TRBV27|NA
ASSLYKNTEAF
>TRBV9|TRBD1
ASSAGWGQEPREQY
>TRBV15|TRBD1
ATSRGQARSYEQY
>TRBV28|NA
ASSFQGGDYGYT
>TRBV10-1|NA
ASSDSGGPNEKLF
>TRBV29-1|TRBD2
SVGVAGVGDTQY